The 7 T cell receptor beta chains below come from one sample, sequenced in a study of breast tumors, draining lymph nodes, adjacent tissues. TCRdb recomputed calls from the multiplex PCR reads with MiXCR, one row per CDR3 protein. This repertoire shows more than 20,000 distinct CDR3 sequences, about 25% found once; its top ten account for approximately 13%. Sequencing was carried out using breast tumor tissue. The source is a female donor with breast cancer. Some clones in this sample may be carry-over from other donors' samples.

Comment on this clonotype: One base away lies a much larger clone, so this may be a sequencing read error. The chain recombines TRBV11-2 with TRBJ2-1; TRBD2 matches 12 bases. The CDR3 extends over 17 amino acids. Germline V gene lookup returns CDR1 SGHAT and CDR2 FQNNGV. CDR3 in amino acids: CASSLRPSGRGYNEQLF. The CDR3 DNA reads TGTGCCAGCAGCTTAAGGCCTAGCGGGAGGGGTTACAATGAGCAGCTCTTC.

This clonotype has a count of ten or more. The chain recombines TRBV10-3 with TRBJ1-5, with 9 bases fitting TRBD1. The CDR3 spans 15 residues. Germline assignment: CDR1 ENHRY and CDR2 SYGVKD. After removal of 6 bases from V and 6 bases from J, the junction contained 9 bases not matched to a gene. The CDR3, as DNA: TGTGCCATCAGGTCCGACAGGGGGGATGGTCAGCCCCAGCATTTT. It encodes CAIRSDRGDGQPQHF.

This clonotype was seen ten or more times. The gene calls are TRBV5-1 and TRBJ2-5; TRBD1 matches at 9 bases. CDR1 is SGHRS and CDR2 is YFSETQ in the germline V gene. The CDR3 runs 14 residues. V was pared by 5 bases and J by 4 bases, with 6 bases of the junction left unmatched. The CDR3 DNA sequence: TGCGCCAGCAGTTTACAGGGGGCTCGAGAGACCCAGTACTTC. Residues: CASSLQGARETQYF.

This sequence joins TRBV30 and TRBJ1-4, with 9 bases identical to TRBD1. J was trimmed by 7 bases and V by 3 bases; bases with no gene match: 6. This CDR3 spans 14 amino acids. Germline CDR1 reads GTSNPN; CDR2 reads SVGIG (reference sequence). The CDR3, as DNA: TGTGCCTGGAGCCCCGGGACAGGGTTTGAAAAACTGTTTTTT. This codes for CAWSPGTGFEKLFF.

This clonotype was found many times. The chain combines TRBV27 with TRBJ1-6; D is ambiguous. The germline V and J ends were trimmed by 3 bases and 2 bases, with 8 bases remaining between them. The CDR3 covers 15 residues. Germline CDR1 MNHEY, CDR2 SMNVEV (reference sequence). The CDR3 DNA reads TGTGCCAGCAGTTTGAGAGGGCCCTATAATTCACCCCTCCACTTT. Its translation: CASSLRGPYNSPLHF.

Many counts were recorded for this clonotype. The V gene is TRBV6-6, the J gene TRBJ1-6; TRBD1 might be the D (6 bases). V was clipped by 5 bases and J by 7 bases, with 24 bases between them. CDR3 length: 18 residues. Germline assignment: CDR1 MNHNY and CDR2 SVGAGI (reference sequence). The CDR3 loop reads CASSDPSLQGLNNSPLHF. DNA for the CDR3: TGTGCCAGCAGTGATCCTTCGTTACAGGGACTGAACAATTCACCCCTCCACTTT.

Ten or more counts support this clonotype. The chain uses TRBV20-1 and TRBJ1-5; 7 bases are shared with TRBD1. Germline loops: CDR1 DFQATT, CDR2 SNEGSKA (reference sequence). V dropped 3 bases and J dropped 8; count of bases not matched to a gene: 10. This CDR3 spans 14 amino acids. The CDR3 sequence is CSARATQGVEPQHF. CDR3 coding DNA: TGCAGTGCTAGGGCGACCCAGGGGGTAGAGCCCCAGCATTTT.